This is a list of T cell receptor beta chains from one sample in a study of blood T cells in healthy people across ages. TCRdb reprocessed the 5' RACE reads with MiXCR, giving one entry per CDR3 protein. This table has approximately 780,000 distinct CDR3 sequences, approximately 24% appearing once. The same sample was also studied in work on T cells of mothers and their children.

Sequencing was performed on blood. The source of these receptors is a boy younger than 18 in good health. Both conserved end residues are part of each CDR3. The D gene is left open where the match is weak. Clone size is shown for a subset of rows, as once, few, many or a class of expanded clone.

>TRBJ1-2|TRBV7-8|TRBD1|.
CASSSLGGGQGPYGYTF
TGTGCCAGCAGCTCCTTAGGAGGGGGACAGGGACCCTATGGCTACACCTTC
>TRBJ2-6|TRBV29-1|.|.
CSVTSGANVLTF
TGCAGCGTCACATCGGGGGCCAACGTCCTGACTTTC
>TRBJ1-4|TRBV12-3/TRBV12-4|TRBD1|few
CASRDTGGLGEKLFF
TGTGCCAGCAGGGACACAGGGGGCCTTGGTGAAAAACTGTTTTTT
>TRBJ1-2|TRBV5-1|.|.
CASSLRPGEGYTF
TGCGCCAGCAGCTTGCGGCCAGGGGAAGGCTACACCTTC
>TRBJ2-7|TRBV7-2|.|.
CASSFGGLLGEQYF
TGTGCCAGCAGCTTTGGGGGACTCCTCGGAGAGCAGTACTTC
>TRBJ1-2|TRBV29-1|.|.
CSVARAGDYGYTF
TGCAGCGTTGCTAGGGCAGGGGACTATGGCTACACCTTC
>TRBJ2-7|TRBV12-3/TRBV12-4|TRBD1|many
CASSLGTGLYEQYF
TGTGCCAGCAGTTTAGGGACAGGCTTGTACGAGCAGTACTTC
>TRBJ2-7|TRBV20-1|.|.
CSARAGSSGEQYF
TGCAGTGCTAGGGCGGGCAGTAGCGGCGAGCAGTACTTC
>TRBJ2-3|TRBV7-6|TRBD1|few
CASSDRGRTDTQYF
TGTGCCAGCAGCGACAGGGGACGCACAGATACGCAGTATTTT
>TRBJ1-1|TRBV6-1|TRBD1|once
CASSRSQGASNTEAFF
TGTGCCAGCAGCCGATCCCAGGGGGCTTCGAACACTGAAGCTTTCTTT
>TRBJ2-7|TRBV12-3/TRBV12-4|.|few
CASRTRATEQYF
TGTGCCAGCCGAACCCGGGCTACCGAGCAGTACTTC
>TRBJ1-3|TRBV20-1|.|few
CSARRPDSAGNTIYF
TGCAGTGCTAGAAGACCAGATTCCGCGGGAAACACCATATATTTT
>TRBJ2-5|TRBV30|TRBD2|.
CAWSLGYSGGVPWYQETQYF
TGTGCCTGGAGTCTAGGGTATAGCGGGGGGGTCCCTTGGTACCAAGAGACCCAGTACTTC
>TRBJ2-1|TRBV10-3|TRBD2|.
CAIRDGGGRGQFF
TGTGCCATCAGGGACGGGGGGGGACGGGGGCAGTTCTTC
>TRBJ2-1|TRBV27|TRBD2|few
CASSPAFGRGDYWDEQFF
TGTGCCAGCAGCCCCGCATTCGGGCGCGGGGACTATTGGGATGAGCAGTTCTTC
>TRBJ2-7|TRBV7-2|.|.
CARRGPGRYEQYF
TGTGCTAGGAGAGGGCCGGGGCGGTACGAGCAGTACTTC
>TRBJ2-5|TRBV3-1|.|few
CASSPSGSETQYF
TGTGCCAGCAGCCCGTCAGGGAGTGAGACCCAGTACTTC
>TRBJ2-7|TRBV9|TRBD1|many
CASSVGTGLEQYF
TGTGCCAGCAGCGTCGGGACAGGGCTTGAGCAGTACTTC
>TRBJ2-3|TRBV11-1|TRBD1|.
CASQQGARSDTQYF
TGTGCCAGCCAACAGGGGGCGCGGTCAGATACGCAGTATTTT
>TRBJ1-3|TRBV5-1|.|few
CASMKGELAGNTIYF
TGCGCCAGCATGAAAGGGGAGTTGGCTGGAAACACCATATATTTT
>TRBJ1-2|TRBV12-3/TRBV12-4|TRBD1|few
CASSRQGVPNYGYTF
TGTGCCAGCAGCCGACAGGGGGTTCCTAACTATGGCTACACCTTC
>TRBJ2-6|TRBV18|.|few
CASSPPSLSGANVLTF
TGTGCCAGCTCACCACCCTCCCTCTCTGGGGCCAACGTCCTGACTTTC
>TRBJ2-5|TRBV2|.|few
CASSERQGGTWYQETQYF
TGTGCCAGCAGTGAAAGACAGGGAGGTACTTGGTACCAAGAGACCCAGTACTTC
>TRBJ2-7|TRBV20-1|TRBD2|.
CSAGREDEQYF
TGCAGTGCTGGGCGGGAGGACGAGCAGTACTTC
>TRBJ1-2|TRBV3-1|TRBD1|.
CASSHNEGAQGYTF
TGTGCCAGCAGCCATAACGAGGGGGCGCAAGGCTACACCTTC
>TRBJ2-1|TRBV20-1|.|few
CSALTDYDSSYNEQFF
TGCAGTGCCCTCACGGACTACGATAGCTCCTACAATGAGCAGTTCTTC
>TRBJ1-6|TRBV12-5|.|few
CASGIGSPLHF
TGTGCTAGTGGAATAGGTTCACCCCTCCACTTT
>TRBJ2-3|TRBV28|.|few
CASRGGATDTQYF
TGTGCCAGCAGGGGGGGGGCTACAGATACGCAGTATTTT
>TRBJ1-1|TRBV20-1|.|few
CSARGGRRTEAFF
TGCAGTGCTAGAGGGGGTCGTAGGACTGAAGCTTTCTTT
>TRBJ2-5|TRBV28|TRBD1|few
CASSGWGTGEETQYF
TGTGCCAGCAGTGGGTGGGGGACAGGGGAAGAGACCCAGTACTTC
>TRBJ2-6|TRBV4-2|TRBD1|.
CASSRASPRQGGSGANVLTF
TGTGCCAGCAGCCGAGCGTCGCCCCGACAGGGGGGCTCTGGGGCCAACGTCCTGACTTTC
>TRBJ2-5|TRBV7-2|.|few
CASSLSHGETQYF
TGTGCCAGCAGCTTGTCTCACGGGGAGACCCAGTACTTC
>TRBJ2-1|TRBV6-6|.|.
CASSPDRTTYNEQFF
TGTGCCAGCAGTCCCGACAGGACCACTTACAATGAGCAGTTCTTC